These T cell receptor beta chains were read from a single sample in a study of blood T cell repertoires in COVID-19. The method was immunoSEQ multiplex PCR; TCRdb's version includes in-frame clones alone and lacks a portion of them. The sample shows approximately 340,000 clones, 87% of them seen only once. The sample taken for sequencing was peripheral blood. The receptors were sampled from a man between 25 and 39 years old with COVID-19, enrolled during active disease. CDR3s include the opening cysteine and the closing phenylalanine or tryptophan. The D gene is left open where the match is weak. A clone size is listed for some rows: how often the clone was seen (once, few, many), or a class if it is expanded.

size	V	D	J	DNA	CDR3
NA	TRBV28	TRBD1	TRBJ1-6	TGTGCCAGCAGCATGTCAGGGGGCTTTAATTCACCCCTCCACTTT	CASSMSGGFNSPLHF
NA	TRBV13	NA	TRBJ2-7	TGTGCCAGCAGCTCCCGACTCGCCTACGAGCAGTACTTC	CASSSRLAYEQYF
NA	TRBV19	NA	TRBJ2-2	TGTGCCAGTAGTATAGACAGTCACACCGGGGAGCTGTTTTTT	CASSIDSHTGELFF
NA	TRBV19	NA	TRBJ2-7	TGTGCCAGTAGCGCAGCGGGCTTAAGCTCCTACGAGCAGTACTTC	CASSAAGLSSYEQYF
few	TRBV7-9	TRBD1	TRBJ2-7	TGTGCCAGCAGGGAGACAGGGTTCCCCTACGAGCAGTACTTC	CASRETGFPYEQYF
NA	TRBV19	TRBD1	TRBJ2-7	TGTGCCAGTTCACGGACCGACAGGGGGCTCTACGAGCAGTACTTC	CASSRTDRGLYEQYF
NA	TRBV19	NA	TRBJ2-2	TGTGCCAGCGGGGGTCTACAGAACACCGGGGAGCTGTTTTTT	CASGGLQNTGELFF
NA	TRBV9	TRBD1	TRBJ1-1	TGTGCCAGCAGCGCTACAGGGGGGACTGAAGCTTTCTTT	CASSATGGTEAFF
NA	TRBV5-6	TRBD1	TRBJ1-1	TGTGCCAGCAGCTTGACAGGGGACTGGGTTGGAGCTTTCTTT	CASSLTGDWVGAFF
NA	TRBV6-2/TRBV6-3	NA	TRBJ2-7	TGTGCCAGCAGCCCCCACTACGAGCAGTACTTC	CASSPHYEQYF
NA	TRBV28	NA	TRBJ2-7	TGTGCCAGCATCTCGGACAGCCCCTCCTACGAGCAGTACTTC	CASISDSPSYEQYF
NA	TRBV7-2	TRBD1	TRBJ2-1	TGTGCCAGCAGCGCATTGTCCGGGACAGTGTACAATGAGCAGTTCTTC	CASSALSGTVYNEQFF
NA	TRBV7-8	TRBD2	TRBJ2-7	TGTGCCAGCAGCTTAGTAGCGGGAGTAGGCGAGCAGTACTTC	CASSLVAGVGEQYF
NA	TRBV3-1/TRBV3-2	TRBD2	TRBJ2-3	TGTGCCAGCAGCCAAAGCGGGACTAGCACAGATACGCAGTATTTT	CASSQSGTSTDTQYF
NA	TRBV28	TRBD2	TRBJ2-5	TGTGCCAGCAGTCCGGGGGGACTAGCGGTACAAGAGACCCAGTACTTC	CASSPGGLAVQETQYF
few	TRBV6-2/TRBV6-3	NA	TRBJ1-2	TGTGCCAGCAGTTTCCGGACTGGGCGGGGTCATGGCTACACCTTC	CASSFRTGRGHGYTF
many	TRBV5-1	TRBD1	TRBJ2-2	TGCGCCAGCAGCTTGGAGGGACAGAAATACACCGGGGAGCTGTTTTTT	CASSLEGQKYTGELFF
NA	TRBV25-1	TRBD1	TRBJ1-2	TGTGCCAGCAGTGAATACGGGACAGGGTATGGCTACACCTTC	CASSEYGTGYGYTF
NA	TRBV30	NA	TRBJ1-1	TGTGCCTGGAGTGTACTTTTGCCTGAAGCTTTCTTT	CAWSVLLPEAFF
NA	TRBV19	NA	TRBJ2-6	TGTGCCAGTACTCCGACCGGGGGCTCTGGGGCCAACGTCCTGACTTTC	CASTPTGGSGANVLTF
NA	TRBV19	TRBD2	TRBJ2-1	TGTGCCAGTAGCGGGAGGTCCTACAATGAGCAGTTCTTC	CASSGRSYNEQFF
NA	TRBV6-4	TRBD2	TRBJ2-2	TGTGCCAGCAGTGAATCGGCGGGAGGGATGAACACCGGGGAGCTGTTTTTT	CASSESAGGMNTGELFF
NA	TRBV10-3	NA	TRBJ2-2	TGTGCCATTAGGGGGAATGGCGGGGAGCTGTTTTTT	CAIRGNGGELFF
few	TRBV27	NA	TRBJ1-5	TGTGCCAGCAGGGACAGCATCAATCAGCCCCAGCATTTT	CASRDSINQPQHF
NA	TRBV7-2	TRBD1	TRBJ1-5	TGTGCCAGCAGCACACAGGGGTGGCAGCCCCAGCATTTT	CASSTQGWQPQHF
NA	TRBV20-1	TRBD1	TRBJ1-3	TGCAGTGCTAGTCCAGGGGGCTCGGTGGACACCATATATTTT	CSASPGGSVDTIYF
NA	TRBV28	TRBD1	TRBJ1-3	TGTGCCAGCAGCTACTCCGGGACAGGGAAGAACTCTGGGGCTGGAAACACCATATATTTT	CASSYSGTGKNSGAGNTIYF
NA	TRBV7-9	NA	TRBJ1-5	TGTGCCAGCAGCTTACTAGATGGGCAGCCCCAGCATTTT	CASSLLDGQPQHF
NA	TRBV11-2	NA	TRBJ1-1	TGTGCCAGCAGCCTACAGGTTCAGAACACTGAAGCTTTCTTT	CASSLQVQNTEAFF
NA	TRBV6-5	NA	TRBJ1-1	TGTGCCAGCAGTTATGTGGGGAGCACTGAAGCTTTCTTT	CASSYVGSTEAFF
NA	TRBV28	TRBD1	TRBJ1-1	TGTGCCAGCAGTTTCCCTCAGGGGGCGGGAACTGAAGCTTTCTTT	CASSFPQGAGTEAFF
NA	TRBV30	NA	TRBJ2-7	TGTGCCTGGAGTAACAGGGTTTTATACGAGCAGTACTTC	CAWSNRVLYEQYF
NA	TRBV6-5	NA	TRBJ1-1	TGTGCCAGCAGTTACCGGAGGGACGGGGAGTCTGAAGCTTTCTTT	CASSYRRDGESEAFF
NA	TRBV7-3	TRBD2	TRBJ2-1	TGTGCCAGCAGCCCTGACGGGGGGTCCTACAATGAGCAGTTCTTC	CASSPDGGSYNEQFF
NA	TRBV27	TRBD1	TRBJ1-6	TGTGCCAGCAGACCCGGACAGGTCCGTTATAATTCACCCCTCCACTTT	CASRPGQVRYNSPLHF
NA	TRBV5-6	TRBD1	TRBJ1-2	TGTGCCAGCAGCTTGGGGGACAGGGGGCGCATTCCGTATGGCTACACCTTC	CASSLGDRGRIPYGYTF
NA	TRBV19	NA	TRBJ2-5	TGTGCCAGTAGTATGTCCGGGGGAGAGACCCAGTACTTC	CASSMSGGETQYF
NA	TRBV10-3	TRBD1	TRBJ2-7	TGTGCCATCAGTGGGGGACAGGTGTCCTACGAGCAGTACTTC	CAISGGQVSYEQYF
NA	TRBV6-5	TRBD1	TRBJ2-1	TGTGCCAGCTGCCGACAGGGGGCGAACTACAATGAGCAGTTCTTC	CASCRQGANYNEQFF
NA	TRBV7-2	TRBD1	TRBJ1-1	TGTGCCAGCAGCTTAGAAATTACAGGGGGACCTATGGGCACTGAAGCTTTCTTT	CASSLEITGGPMGTEAFF
NA	TRBV14	NA	TRBJ1-2	TGTGCCAGCAGCCAAGGGGAGTTCTATGGCTACACCTTC	CASSQGEFYGYTF
NA	TRBV5-3	TRBD2	TRBJ2-4	TGTGCCAGAAGCTTGGCCCTGGGACTAGCGGGAGCCCCCGTTAACATTCAGTACTTC	CARSLALGLAGAPVNIQYF
NA	TRBV19	TRBD1	TRBJ2-7	TGTGCCAGTAGTTTCGCCGCGACAGGGGTAACGGGCGAGCAGTACTTC	CASSFAATGVTGEQYF